A single count supports the clone carrying this T cell receptor beta chain. An end of the junction differs from the germline gene, which may be a read error. The CDR3 consists of 12 residues. Germline CDR1 LNHDA, CDR2 SQIVND (reference sequence). Sequencing was performed with immunoSEQ multiplex PCR; in TCRdb, only in-frame clones are kept and a portion is missing. This table holds roughly 39,000 clones, 90% found once. The data originate from a study of T cell changes during pregnancy in multiple sclerosis. The sequence was collected from a female donor in good health, enrolled as a control in a pregnancy study. The sequencing here drew on CD4+ T cells from peripheral blood mononuclear cells, taken in the first trimester of pregnancy. V is TRBV19 and J is TRBJ2-7; D is possibly TRBD1 (5 bases). The CDR3 DNA follows: TGTGCCAGTAGTATAGACGCACAGGATCAACACTTC. It yields the protein CASSIDAQDQHF. The full variable domain, with the rest looked up from reference TRBV19 and TRBJ2-7, is DGGITQSPKYLFRKEGQNVTLSCEQNLNHDAMYWYRQDPGQGLRLIYYSQIVNDFQKGDIAEGYSVSREKKESFPLTVTSAQKNPTAFYLCASSIDAQDQHFGPGTRLTVT.